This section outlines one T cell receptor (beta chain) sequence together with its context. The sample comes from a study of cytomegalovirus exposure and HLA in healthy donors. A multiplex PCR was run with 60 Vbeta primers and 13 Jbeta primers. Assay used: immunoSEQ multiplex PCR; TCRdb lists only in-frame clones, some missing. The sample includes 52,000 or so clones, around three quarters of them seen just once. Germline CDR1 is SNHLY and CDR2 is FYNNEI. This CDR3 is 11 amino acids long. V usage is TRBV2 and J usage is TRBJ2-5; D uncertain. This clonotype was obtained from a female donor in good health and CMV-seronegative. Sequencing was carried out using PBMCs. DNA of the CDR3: TGTGCTGCTCGTACAACGGAGACCCAGTACTTC. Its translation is CAARTTETQYF. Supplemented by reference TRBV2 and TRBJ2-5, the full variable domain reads EPEVTQTPSHQVTQMGQEVILRCVPISNHLYFYWYRQILGQKVEFLVSFYNNEISEKSEIFDDQFSVERPDGSNFTLKIRSTKLEDSAMYFCAARTTETQYFGPGTRLLVL.